One and the same sample provided the 17 T cell receptor beta chains below, sequenced in a study of blood T cell repertoires in COVID-19. The protocol was immunoSEQ multiplex PCR, while the TCRdb copy is restricted to in-frame clones and leaves out a portion. The data show hundreds of thousands of clones, with about 82% seen just once and 6% to 9% held by the top ten. Input material: peripheral blood. The source of these receptors is a human donor in a cohort sampled during active COVID-19.

The CDR3 DNA reads as TGTGCCAGCTCACAGAAAGAGGCTCAGCCCCAGCATTTT. It encodes CASSQKEAQPQHF. This rearrangement joins TRBV18 to TRBJ1-5; D not certain. Trimming removed 4 bases at V and 6 bases at J, with 10 bases between. Germline CDR1 reads KGHSH; CDR2 reads LQKENI. The CDR3 length is 13 residues.

This clone has only one observation. This chain connects TRBV7-3 to TRBJ1-5, with D possibly being TRBD1 (5 bases). V shed 4 bases and J shed 5 bases, with 9 bases lying between them. The CDR3 runs 13 residues. Germline loops: CDR1 SGHTA, CDR2 FQGTGA. In DNA form, the CDR3 reads TGTGCCAGCAGCTCGACAGCCGATCAGCCCCAGCATTTT. Encoded protein: CASSSTADQPQHF.

The V gene is TRBV5-1, the J gene TRBJ1-3, with 7 bases matching TRBD1. The CDR3 runs to 17 residues. With 3 bases clipped from V and 0 bases from J, the junction kept 9 bases outside the gene matches. Germline V CDR1 and CDR2: SGHRS, YFSETQ. The DNA for the CDR3 is TGCGCCAGCAGCTCCGGACAGGTATCCTTCTCTGGAAACACCATATATTTT. Amino acids: CASSSGQVSFSGNTIYF.

The chain employs TRBV29-1 and TRBJ1-2, with 9 nucleotides matching TRBD1. Germline V gives CDR1 SQVTM, CDR2 ANQGSEA. V shed 1 base, J shed 8 bases, and the junction held 17 bases outside the gene matches. The CDR3 length is 17 residues. The CDR3 here is CSVEVMGQGMSHGGYTF. The CDR3 DNA sequence: TGCAGCGTTGAAGTTATGGGACAGGGTATGTCTCACGGCGGCTACACCTTC.

J is TRBJ2-3 and V is TRBV9; 7 nucleotides line up with TRBD2. Per germline, CDR1 SGDLS and CDR2 YYNGEE. The trim removed 2 bases at V and 6 bases at J, leaving 0 bases unmatched. CDR3 length: 12 amino acids. As DNA, the CDR3 is TGTGCCAGCAGCGTTAGCGGGGATACGCAGTATTTT. Protein sequence: CASSVSGDTQYF.

The V gene is TRBV6-5, the J gene TRBJ2-7, with D possibly TRBD2 on 5 matching bases. Per the germline V gene, CDR1 is MNHEY and CDR2 is SVGAGI. This CDR3 is 13 amino acids long. V lost 2 bases, J lost 7 bases, and 12 bases lay in between. Here the CDR3 reads CASSYRGLDEQYF. CDR3 bases: TGTGCCAGCAGTTACCGAGGGCTTGATGAGCAGTACTTC.

The rearrangement links TRBV7-3 to TRBJ2-3; D call uncertain. Germline V gene lookup returns CDR1 SGHTA and CDR2 FQGTGA. This CDR3 region has 13 residues. Trimming shortened V by 3 bases and J by 3 bases, and 7 bases separated the two germline ends. CDR3 sequence: CASSFLSTDTQYF. The CDR3, as DNA: TGTGCCAGCAGCTTCTTGTCGACAGATACGCAGTATTTT. Full variable domain (rest looked up from reference TRBV7-3 and TRBJ2-3): GAGVSQTPSNKVTEKGKYVELRCDPISGHTALYWYRQSLGQGPEFLIYFQGTGAADDSGLPNDRFFAVRPEGSVSTLKIQRTERGDSAVYLCASSFLSTDTQYFGPGTRLTVL.

This chain joins TRBV5-8 and TRBJ2-7, with 7 bases fitting TRBD1. Germline CDR1 reads SGHTS; CDR2 reads YDEGEE. The CDR3 spans 15 residues. V lost 3 bases to trimming and J lost 5 bases; unmatched junction nucleotides: 11. CDR3: CASSSGQVSSHEQYF. DNA of the CDR3: TGTGCCAGCAGCTCCGGACAGGTATCGTCCCACGAGCAGTACTTC.

The rearrangement uses TRBV27 and TRBJ1-2; no definite D call. This CDR3 is 14 amino acids long. V lost 0 bases, J lost 5 bases, and 10 bases lay in between. Germline CDR1 is MNHEY and CDR2 is SMNVEV (reference sequence). The CDR3 is CASSLSAGWYGYTF. CDR3 bases: TGTGCCAGCAGTTTATCCGCGGGGTGGTATGGCTACACCTTC.

The chain employs TRBV6-4 and TRBJ1-2; D not resolved. Trimming stripped 6 bases from V and 4 bases from J, with 12 bases between. Germline V CDR1 and CDR2: MRHNA, SNTAGT. The CDR3 has 13 residues. The CDR3 sequence: CASSPGGLYGYTF. The CDR3 DNA is TGTGCCAGCAGCCCCGGAGGACTCTATGGCTACACCTTC.

The genes are TRBV6-5 and TRBJ1-5; D perhaps matches TRBD1 (6 bases). The germline V gene has CDR1 MNHEY and CDR2 SVGAGI. The CDR3 has 15 amino acids. Deletions cut 6 bases from V and 2 bases from J, with 14 bases between. CDR3 nucleotides: TGTGCCAGCAGACAGGGTTTTCAGCGCAATCAGCCCCAGCATTTT. Translating it yields CASRQGFQRNQPQHF.

The J gene is TRBJ1-2, the V gene TRBV29-1; 7 positions match TRBD1. This CDR3 spans 13 amino acids. In germline, CDR1 is SQVTM, CDR2 ANQGSEA. With 4 bases clipped from V and 2 bases from J, the junction kept 4 bases outside the gene matches. In DNA, the CDR3 is TGCAGCGTTGGACAGGGAGGAAACTATGGCTACACCTTC. As protein: CSVGQGGNYGYTF.

The count of this clone is one. The chain employs TRBV24-1 and TRBJ1-2; a possible D gene is TRBD1 (5 bases). With 4 bases removed from V and 2 bases from J, the gap between germline ends came to 16 bases. The CDR3 consists of 16 residues. CDR1 and CDR2 (germline): KGHDR, SFDVKD. CDR3 DNA: TGTGCCACCAGTGACCCCGCCTCGGACATGAACTATGGCTACACCTTC. Protein sequence: CATSDPASDMNYGYTF.

The chain combines TRBV24-1 with TRBJ1-2; possible D gene TRBD1, 6 bases. The CDR3 totals 17 residues. V was cut by 3 bases and J by 4 bases, with 20 bases left in between. Germline CDR1 and CDR2: KGHDR and SFDVKD. The CDR3 sequence: CATSDPKIQGSGYGYTF. In DNA form, the CDR3 reads TGTGCCACCAGTGATCCCAAAATACAGGGTTCTGGCTATGGCTACACCTTC.

This clone was detected a few times. The chain uses TRBV21-1 and TRBJ2-6; the table's D call TRBD1 went unverified against the DNA. TRBV21-1 counts as a pseudogene. CDR3 length: 18 residues. As DNA, the CDR3 is TGTGCCAGCAAGGATCAGGGAAGGGTGGACTCTGGGGCCAACGTCCTGACTTTC. Translation gives CASKDQGRVDSGANVLTF.

For the CDR3, the DNA is TGTGCCAGCAGCAGAGGCGGCTACACCTTC. This translates into CASSRGGYTF. The chain employs TRBV6-5 and TRBJ1-2, with unresolved D. The CDR3 is made up of 10 amino acids. The V gene's germline CDR1 is MNHEY and CDR2 SVGAGI. The V end lost 6 bases, the J end lost 8 bases, and 7 bases lay between the germline ends.

This clone was found a few times. This chain connects TRBV18 to TRBJ1-6; the D is unclear. The CDR3 has 15 amino acids. Trimming pared 3 bases from V and 8 bases from J, leaving 14 bases between. Germline V gives CDR1 KGHSH, CDR2 LQKENI. The CDR3 bases are TGTGCCAGCTCACCCTACCCTAATAGAGATTCACCCCTCCACTTT. Translation: CASSPYPNRDSPLHF.